Below, 9 T cell receptor beta chains from the same sample are listed, as sequenced in a study of blood T cell repertoires in COVID-19. TCRdb's copy holds only in-frame clones and misses some; the assay was immunoSEQ multiplex PCR. This sample has under 300,000 clones; around nine tenths occur once, and the top ten carry under 2.5%. The sample comprised PBMCs or T cells enriched from blood (not recorded which). All receptors derive from a woman aged 18-29 years who had recovered from COVID-19.

This rearrangement joins TRBV7-9 to TRBJ1-1, with a tentative D call TRBD1 (5 bases). Germline loops: CDR1 SEHNR, CDR2 FQNEAQ (reference sequence). CDR3 length equals 14 residues. V was shortened by 6 bases and J by 4 bases, with 15 bases between the two germline ends. CDR3 amino acids: CASRVGTGGTEAFF. The CDR3 bases are TGTGCCAGCAGAGTTGGGACTGGGGGCACTGAAGCTTTCTTT.

The count of this clone is one. CDR3 sequence reads: CASSYVETHYGYTF. The DNA of the CDR3 is TGTGCCAGCAGTTATGTGGAGACCCACTATGGCTACACCTTC. This chain joins TRBV6-2 or TRBV6-3 and TRBJ1-2; D is unresolved. V was clipped by 3 bases and J by 3 bases, with 11 bases between them. CDR1 and CDR2 (germline): MNHEY, SVGEGT. The CDR3 spans 14 residues.

This clone has just one count. The chain has TRBV29-1 and TRBJ2-1, with 7 bases matching TRBD2. CDR1 and CDR2 (germline): SQVTM, ANQGSEA. The junction had 17 bases not matched to a gene; V was cut back by 3 bases and J by 3 bases. The CDR3 covers 18 residues. The CDR3 nucleotides read TGCAGCGTTGATCTGAATCGGGTTGGCGGGAGCCTCTACAATGAGCAGTTCTTC. It specifies CSVDLNRVGGSLYNEQFF.

This chain uses TRBV16 with TRBJ2-7; TRBD2 might be the D (5 bases). Germline V gene data show CDR1 as KGHSY and CDR2 as FQNENV. The CDR3 extends over 12 amino acids. Trimming left V 4 bases short and J 3 bases short, with 7 bases between. The CDR3 reads CASSPGVYEQYF. The CDR3 DNA reads as TGTGCCAGCAGCCCCGGGGTCTACGAGCAGTACTTC. Supplemented by reference TRBV16 and TRBJ2-7, the full variable domain reads GEEVAQTPKHLVRGEGQKAKLYCAPIKGHSYVFWYQQVLKNEFKFLISFQNENVFDETGMPKERFSAKCLPNSPCSLEIQATKLEDSAVYFCASSPGVYEQYFGPGTRLTVT.

The chain is built from TRBV7-8 and TRBJ1-1; the D is unclear. This CDR3 comprises 12 residues. CDR1 and CDR2 from the germline V gene are SGHVS and FQNEAQ. The V end lost 6 bases, the J end lost 1 base, and 6 bases lay between the germline ends. In nucleotides, the CDR3 is TGTGCCAGCAGAAGAGCGAACACTGAAGCTTTCTTT. As protein: CASRRANTEAFF.

The chain is built from TRBV3-1 (or the pseudogene TRBV3-2) and TRBJ1-1; D possibly corresponds to TRBD1 (6 bases). This CDR3 comprises 16 residues. The V end lost 0 bases, the J end lost 4 bases, and 15 bases lay between the germline ends. Germline V gene sequence: CDR1 LGHDT, CDR2 YNNKEL (reference sequence). The CDR3 reads CASSQDGGRGITEAFF. CDR3 coding DNA: TGTGCCAGCAGCCAAGATGGGGGGAGGGGGATCACTGAAGCTTTCTTT.

V usage is TRBV5-1 and J usage is TRBJ2-7; TRBD2 agrees at 11 bases. V gave up 1 base and J gave up 0 bases; unmatched junction bases: 15. This CDR3 comprises 20 residues. Germline V gene lookup returns CDR1 SGHRS and CDR2 YFSETQ. The CDR3 DNA reads TGCGCCAGCAGCTTGAACCTAGCGGGAGGCTTTAGGGGTGGCTCCTACGAGCAGTACTTC. Protein sequence: CASSLNLAGGFRGGSYEQYF.

The chain recombines TRBV4-2 with TRBJ1-1; 9 nucleotides match TRBD1. The length of the CDR3 is 15 residues. Germline trimming cut 2 bases from V and 2 bases from J; bases unmatched to any gene: 3. CDR1 LGHNA and CDR2 YNFKEQ come from the germline V gene. The CDR3 nucleotides are TGTGCCAGCAGCCAACCGGGACAGGGTAACACTGAAGCTTTCTTT. Translated: CASSQPGQGNTEAFF.

This chain joins TRBV7-3 and TRBJ2-3; D call uncertain. Germline lookup yields CDR1 SGHTA and CDR2 FQGTGA. The CDR3 loop spans 13 amino acids. Trimming pared 4 bases from V and 1 base from J, leaving 6 bases between. The CDR3 nucleotides read TGTGCCAGCAGCTCCATCCGCACAGATACGCAGTATTTT. This sequence encodes CASSSIRTDTQYF.